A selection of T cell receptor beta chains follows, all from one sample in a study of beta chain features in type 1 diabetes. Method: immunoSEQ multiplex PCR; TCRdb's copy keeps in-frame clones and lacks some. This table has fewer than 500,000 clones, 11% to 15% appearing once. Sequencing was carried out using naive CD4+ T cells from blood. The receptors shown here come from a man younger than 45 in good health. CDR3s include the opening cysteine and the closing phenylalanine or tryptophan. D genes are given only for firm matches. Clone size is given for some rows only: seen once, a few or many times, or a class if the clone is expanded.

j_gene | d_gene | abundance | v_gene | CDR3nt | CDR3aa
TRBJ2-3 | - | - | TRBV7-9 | TGTGCCAGCAGCTTAACCTCTGATACGCAGTATTTT | CASSLTSDTQYF
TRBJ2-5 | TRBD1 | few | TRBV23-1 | TGCGCCAGGAACAGGGGAGAGACCCAGTACTTC | CARNRGETQYF
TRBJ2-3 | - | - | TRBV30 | TGTGCCTGGAGTGTCCCGTCCGGGACCAACACAGATACGCAGTATTTT | CAWSVPSGTNTDTQYF
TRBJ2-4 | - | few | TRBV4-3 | TGCGCCAGCAGCGCAAGGGGGGTCGGGGATGAAAACATTCAGTACTTC | CASSARGVGDENIQYF
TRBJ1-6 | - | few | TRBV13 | TGTGCCAGCAGCTCCCAACTTGACCGGAGCTATAATTCACCCCTCCACTTT | CASSSQLDRSYNSPLHF
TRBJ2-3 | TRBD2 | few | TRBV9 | TGTGCCAGCAGCACGGGACTAACCTTCGATACGCAGTATTTT | CASSTGLTFDTQYF
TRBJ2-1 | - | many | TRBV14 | TGTGCCAGCAGCCAAGATGTGAGTCGACAGTTCTTC | CASSQDVSRQFF
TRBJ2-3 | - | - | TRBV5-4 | TGTGCCAGCAGCCCCAGGGGAGGGCGCACAGATACGCAGTATTTT | CASSPRGGRTDTQYF
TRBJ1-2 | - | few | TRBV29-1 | TGCAGCCGCGGCGGCTACACCTTC | CSRGGYTF
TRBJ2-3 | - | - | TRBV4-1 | TGCGCCAGCAGCCGCATAAGGGGTGTGGGACCAGATACGCAGTATTTT | CASSRIRGVGPDTQYF
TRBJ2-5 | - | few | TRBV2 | TGTGCCCAGAGCACCACGACCCGGGGTACTGAGACCCAGTACTTC | CAQSTTTRGTETQYF
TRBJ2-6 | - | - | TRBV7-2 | TGTGCCAGCAGCTTAGTTGCAGGGCTTGGGGCCAACGTCCTGACTTTC | CASSLVAGLGANVLTF
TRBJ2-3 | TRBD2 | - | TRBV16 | TGTGCCAGCAGCCAATGGACTAGTCGGGATACGCAGTATTTT | CASSQWTSRDTQYF
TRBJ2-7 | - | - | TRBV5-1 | TGCGCCAGCAGCTCCCGCTACGAGCAGTACTTC | CASSSRYEQYF
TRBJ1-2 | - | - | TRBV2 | TGTGCCGCTACCGAGGGGCGGGACGGCTACACCTTC | CAATEGRDGYTF
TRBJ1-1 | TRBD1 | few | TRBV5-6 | TGTGCCAGCAGTCATGGGACAGGGATGAACACTGAAGCTTTCTTT | CASSHGTGMNTEAFF
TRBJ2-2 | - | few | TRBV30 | TGTGCCTTGACCGGGTCCTCCCCCACCGGGGAGCTGTTTTTT | CALTGSSPTGELFF
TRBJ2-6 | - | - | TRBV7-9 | TGTGCCAGCAGCTTGGCGGGTGAAGGGGCCAACGTCCTGACTTTC | CASSLAGEGANVLTF
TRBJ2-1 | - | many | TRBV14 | TGTGCCAGCAGCCAACCGCCCCCCGGGGGCCAGGAGCAGTTCTTC | CASSQPPPGGQEQFF
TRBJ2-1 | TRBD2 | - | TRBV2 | TGTGCCAGCAGTGAACTGGGACTAGCGGACAATGAGCAGTTCTTC | CASSELGLADNEQFF
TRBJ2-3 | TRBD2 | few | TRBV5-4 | TGTGCCAGCACCCTACCAGGGACTAGCCTCACAGATACGCAGTATTTT | CASTLPGTSLTDTQYF
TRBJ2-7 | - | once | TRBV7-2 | TGTGCCAGCAGCTTAGTCGACCCCTCCTACGAGCAGTACTTC | CASSLVDPSYEQYF
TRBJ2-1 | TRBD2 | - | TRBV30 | TGTGCCTGGAGTGTACACGCGGGAGGAAACAATGAGCAGTTCTTC | CAWSVHAGGNNEQFF
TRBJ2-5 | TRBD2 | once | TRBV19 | TGTGCCAGTCGTAGCGGGGGGTTCCAAGAGACCCAGTACTTC | CASRSGGFQETQYF
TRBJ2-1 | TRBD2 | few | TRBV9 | TGTGCCAGCAGCGTAACTAGCGGATCCTACAATGAGCAGTTCTTC | CASSVTSGSYNEQFF
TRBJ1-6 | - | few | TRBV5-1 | TGCGCCAGCAGCGTAGGGGACACAAGACATAATTCACCCCTCCACTTT | CASSVGDTRHNSPLHF
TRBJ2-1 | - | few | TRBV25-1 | TGTGCCAGCAGGGGAACAGGGTTTCTATACAATGAGCAGTTCTTC | CASRGTGFLYNEQFF
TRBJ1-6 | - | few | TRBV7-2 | TGTGCCAGCAGCAGCAGGACGGACGCTTCACCCCTCCACTTT | CASSSRTDASPLHF
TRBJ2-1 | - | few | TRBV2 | TGTGCCAGCAGTGAAACTTTTGAGCAGTTCTTC | CASSETFEQFF
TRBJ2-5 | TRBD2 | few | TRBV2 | TGTGCCAGCAGTCCTGGACTAGCGGGAGAGACCCAGTACTTC | CASSPGLAGETQYF
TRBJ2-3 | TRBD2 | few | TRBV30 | TGTGCCTGGAACCGGCTAGCGGGTTTCACAGATACGCAGTATTTT | CAWNRLAGFTDTQYF
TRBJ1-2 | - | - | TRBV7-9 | TGTGCCAGCAGCTTAGCTCCAAGTGGCAGGGGCGGAGGCTACACCTTC | CASSLAPSGRGGGYTF
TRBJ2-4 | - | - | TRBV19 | TGTGCCAGCTCTCAGAACAGGGCGAACATTCAGTACTTC | CASSQNRANIQYF
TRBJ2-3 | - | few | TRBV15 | TGTGCCACCAGCAGAGAACTAGTCACAGATACGCAGTATTTT | CATSRELVTDTQYF
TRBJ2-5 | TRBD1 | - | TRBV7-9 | TGTGCCAGCACCCTCGCAGGGGGCCAAGAGACCCAGTACTTC | CASTLAGGQETQYF
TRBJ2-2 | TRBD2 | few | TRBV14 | TGTGCCAGCAGCCGGACTAGCGGAATGTACACCGGGGAGCTGTTTTTT | CASSRTSGMYTGELFF
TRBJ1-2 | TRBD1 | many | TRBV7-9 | TGTGCCAGCAGTCAAGCCGGGACAGGACGAGGCTACACCTTC | CASSQAGTGRGYTF
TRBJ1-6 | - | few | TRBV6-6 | TGTGCCAGCAGGGAACGACTCAACTCACCCCTCCACTTT | CASRERLNSPLHF
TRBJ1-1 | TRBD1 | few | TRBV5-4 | TGTGCCAGCAGCTTGGGTAGGACAGGGGTCACTGAAGCTTTCTTT | CASSLGRTGVTEAFF
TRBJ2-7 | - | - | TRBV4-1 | TGCGCCAGCAGCCAAGCTTTCGGGCAAAGGGGCTCATACGAGCAGTACTTC | CASSQAFGQRGSYEQYF
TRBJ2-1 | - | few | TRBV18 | TGTGCCAGCTCACTCGAGGACTGGTCCTACAATGAGCAGTTCTTC | CASSLEDWSYNEQFF
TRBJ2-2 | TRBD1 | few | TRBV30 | TGTGCCTGGAGTTCGACAGGGGGCACCGGGGAGCTGTTTTTT | CAWSSTGGTGELFF
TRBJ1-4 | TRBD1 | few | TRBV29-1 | TGCAGCGTTGGGACAGGGGGAGGCGAAAAACTGTTTTTT | CSVGTGGGEKLFF
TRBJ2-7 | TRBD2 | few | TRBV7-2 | TGTGCCAGCAGACCTAGCGGGGGTTCCTACGAGCAGTACTTC | CASRPSGGSYEQYF
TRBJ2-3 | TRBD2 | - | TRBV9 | TGTGCCAGCAGCTCGCGGACTAGCGGGGGCACAGATACGCAGTATTTT | CASSSRTSGGTDTQYF
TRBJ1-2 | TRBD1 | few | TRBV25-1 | TGTGCCAGCAGTGAATGGACAGGCACCGGCTACACCTTC | CASSEWTGTGYTF
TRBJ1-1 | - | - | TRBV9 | TGTGCCAGCAGCGTAGCTGTGGGCGGTACTTCGGAAGCTTTCTTT | CASSVAVGGTSEAFF
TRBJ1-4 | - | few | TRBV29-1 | TGCAGCGAAATAGGGGATTCGGGTGAAAAACTGTTTTTT | CSEIGDSGEKLFF
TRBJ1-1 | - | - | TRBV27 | TGTGCCAGCAGTTACTTGGACGGGAGAACTGAAGCTTTCTTT | CASSYLDGRTEAFF
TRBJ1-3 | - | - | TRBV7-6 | TGTGCCAGCAGCTTCGGAGCAGCTGACTCTGGAAACACCATATATTTT | CASSFGAADSGNTIYF
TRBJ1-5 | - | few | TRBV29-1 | TGCAGCGCCACGCTAGGGGGAATGGATCAGCCCCAGCATTTT | CSATLGGMDQPQHF
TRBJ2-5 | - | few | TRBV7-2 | TGTGCCAGCAGCTTAAGGGGCTTCGACCAAGAGACCCAGTACTTC | CASSLRGFDQETQYF
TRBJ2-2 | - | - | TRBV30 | TGTGCCTGGAGTACAAAAAGCAAGGGAGACACCGGGGAGCTGTTTTTT | CAWSTKSKGDTGELFF
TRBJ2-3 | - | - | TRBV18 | TGTGCCAGCTCACCTACGGGGGGCACAGATACGCAGTATTTT | CASSPTGGTDTQYF
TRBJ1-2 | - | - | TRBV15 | TGTGCCACCACCCCGCAGTCGGCAGTCTATGGCTACACCTTC | CATTPQSAVYGYTF